This entry lists 11 T cell receptor beta chains sequenced from one sample in a study of shared clonotypes between healthy human individuals. Repertoires were generated with immunoSEQ multiplex PCR, while TCRdb's copy carries only in-frame clones and drops some. The data hold some 300,000 clones, with 70% to 75% observed a single time. The source material was memory CD4+ T cells sorted from blood. Described subset: CD45RA-negative fraction. Every receptor here comes from a man aged 25 to 40 in good health.

The rearrangement joins TRBV6-5 to TRBJ1-1, with D hard to call. CDR1 and CDR2 from the germline V gene are MNHEY and SVGAGI. V lost 4 bases and J 4 bases, leaving 10 bases between the germline ends. This CDR3 is built from 13 residues. For the CDR3, the DNA is TGTGCCAGCAGTTCCCATCCCCTCACTGAAGCTTTCTTT. Its translation: CASSSHPLTEAFF.

V is TRBV19 and J is TRBJ2-1; TRBD1 is a possible D gene (6 bases). V lost 5 bases to trimming and J lost 7 bases, with 18 bases between them. Germline CDR1 LNHDA, CDR2 SQIVND (reference sequence). This CDR3 comprises 15 residues. In nucleotides, the CDR3 is TGTGCCAGTAGTGCCGGGGCGGCGAGGGGGAATGAGCAGTTCTTC. Translation gives CASSAGAARGNEQFF. Full variable domain (remainder filled in from reference TRBV19 and TRBJ2-1): DGGITQSPKYLFRKEGQNVTLSCEQNLNHDAMYWYRQDPGQGLRLIYYSQIVNDFQKGDIAEGYSVSREKKESFPLTVTSAQKNPTAFYLCASSAGAARGNEQFFGPGTRLTVL.

The V gene is TRBV7-6, the J gene TRBJ2-2, with D perhaps matching TRBD1 or TRBD2 (5 bases each). CDR1 and CDR2 from the germline V gene are SGHVS and FNYEAQ. The CDR3 is made up of 13 amino acids. The V and J ends lost 5 bases and 7 bases respectively, with 11 bases between them. The CDR3 DNA is TGTGCCAGCAGCCAGATTGGGGGCGGGGAGCTGTTTTTT. It specifies CASSQIGGGELFF.

This chain uses TRBV2 with TRBJ2-1, with TRBD1 matching 7 bases. From germline, CDR1 is SNHLY and CDR2 FYNNEI. The CDR3 runs 14 residues. With V trimmed by 6 bases and J by 5 bases, 7 bases remained unmatched. The CDR3 DNA follows: TGTGCCAGCAGGGACAGGTTTAACCACAATGAGCAGTTCTTC. It yields the protein CASRDRFNHNEQFF.

The DNA for the CDR3 is TGCAGCGTTGAAGAGCCAGCGGGTATAGAGACCCAGTACTTC. Its protein product is CSVEEPAGIETQYF. The gene calls are TRBV29-1 and TRBJ2-5, with D perhaps TRBD2 (6 bases). This CDR3 region has 14 residues. Germline V CDR1 and CDR2: SQVTM, ANQGSEA. V dropped 0 bases and J dropped 4 bases, with 12 bases sitting between them.

The chain employs TRBV15 and TRBJ2-3; 8 nucleotides align to TRBD2. Per the germline V gene, CDR1 is LNHNV and CDR2 is YYDKDF (reference sequence). With V trimmed by 0 bases and J by 2 bases, 4 bases remained unmatched. The CDR3 consists of 16 residues. The chain's CDR3 is CATSRDYGGATDTQYF. The DNA of the CDR3 is TGTGCCACCAGCAGAGATTACGGGGGGGCCACAGATACGCAGTATTTT.

In nucleotides, the CDR3 is TGTGCCAGCTCGTACGGCGGGGATTCTGAAGCTTTCTTT. Its translation is CASSYGGDSEAFF. The chain uses TRBV18 and TRBJ1-1; D call uncertain. Germline loops: CDR1 KGHSH, CDR2 LQKENI. The CDR3 contains 13 residues. Trimming left V 6 bases short and J 6 bases short, with 14 bases between.

CDR3: CASSLSALAGWSYNEQFF. CDR3 coding DNA: TGTGCCAGCAGCTTATCCGCTCTGGCGGGATGGTCGTACAATGAGCAGTTCTTC. The chain joins TRBV7-2 to TRBJ2-1, with D tentatively TRBD2 (6 bases). Germline CDR1 is SGHTA and CDR2 is FQGNSA. CDR3 length equals 18 residues. V was trimmed by 2 bases and J by 4 bases, leaving 21 bases between them.

The genes are TRBV28 and TRBJ2-7; a weak D match, TRBD2 (5 bases). V dropped 2 bases and J dropped 6 bases, with 8 bases sitting between them. This CDR3 has 12 residues. The germline V gene encodes CDR1 MDHEN and CDR2 SYDVKM. This CDR3 reads CASSLVGGEQYF. CDR3 in DNA: TGTGCCAGCAGTTTAGTTGGAGGCGAGCAGTACTTC.

This clone was seen ten or more times. V is TRBV19 and J is TRBJ2-4; D is uncertain. This CDR3 contains 14 residues. Germline V lookup: CDR1 LNHDA, CDR2 SQIVND (reference sequence). The germline V and J ends were trimmed by 5 bases and 0 bases, with 8 bases remaining between them. The CDR3 spells CASSEQIAKNIQYF. The CDR3 coding sequence is TGTGCCAGTAGTGAACAGATAGCCAAAAACATTCAGTACTTC.

The rearrangement links TRBV29-1 to TRBJ1-1; TRBD1 might be the D (6 bases). V dropped 1 base and J dropped 5 bases, with 17 bases sitting between them. Germline-derived CDR1 and CDR2 are SQVTM and ANQGSEA. The CDR3 runs 15 residues. This CDR3 reads CSVEGDGGAWTEAFF. In nucleotides, the CDR3 is TGCAGCGTTGAAGGAGATGGGGGGGCTTGGACTGAAGCTTTCTTT. The whole variable domain, filled in from reference TRBV29-1 and TRBJ1-1, reads SAVISQKPSRDICQRGTSLTIQCQVDSQVTMMFWYRQQPGQSLTLIATANQGSEATYESGFVIDKFPISRPNLTFSTLTVSNMSPEDSSIYLCSVEGDGGAWTEAFFGQGTRLTVV.